Sequencing of this T cell receptor (beta chain) was carried out in a study of blood T cell repertoires in COVID-19. In the original analysis: Counts of nucleated cells, estimated from reference gene primer amplification, were obtained. Assay: immunoSEQ multiplex PCR; the TCRdb copy retains only in-frame clones and omits some. That table gives V, J and clone size, and the DNA gave D and trimming. The profile shows about 120,000 clones, roughly nine tenths of them singletons. A single count supports this clone. V lost 5 bases to trimming and J lost 2 bases; unmatched junction nucleotides: 5. This CDR3 spans 15 amino acids. CDR1 is SGHTA and CDR2 is FQGTGA in the germline V gene.

Sequencing was performed on peripheral blood. The chain uses TRBV7-3 and TRBJ2-1; 8 bases line up with TRBD2. The receptor's source is a man in his 70s with active or convalescent COVID-19. This chain's CDR3 is CASSATSGTYNEQFF. CDR3 coding DNA: TGTGCCAGCAGCGCAACTAGCGGAACCTACAATGAGCAGTTCTTC. The full variable domain, completed using reference TRBV7-3 and TRBJ2-1, is GAGVSQTPSNKVTEKGKYVELRCDPISGHTALYWYRQSLGQGPEFLIYFQGTGAADDSGLPNDRFFAVRPEGSVSTLKIQRTERGDSAVYLCASSATSGTYNEQFFGPGTRLTVL.